The 11 T cell receptor beta chains listed next were all sequenced from one sample in a study of blood T cell repertoires in COVID-19. Produced via immunoSEQ multiplex PCR; TCRdb's table is partial and in-frame only. Of fewer than 700,000 clones listed, roughly 91% are singletons. Sequencing used peripheral blood. Receptors originate from a woman between 45 and 65 years old with COVID-19, enrolled during active disease.

The V call is TRBV27, the J call TRBJ2-7, with a possible D match to TRBD2 (5 bases). V lost 5 bases to trimming and J lost 2 bases, with 16 bases between them. CDR3 length: 15 amino acids. CDR1 MNHEY and CDR2 SMNVEV come from the germline V gene (reference sequence). The CDR3 DNA reads as TGTGCCAGCAGTAAGCTGCCGGGAAAAACCTACGAGCAGTACTTC. Protein sequence: CASSKLPGKTYEQYF.

This chain joins TRBV6-6 and TRBJ1-4; D gene unclear. With 2 bases removed from V and 5 bases from J, the gap between germline ends came to 6 bases. The CDR3 runs to 13 residues. Germline V gives CDR1 MNHNY, CDR2 SVGAGI (reference sequence). Here the CDR3 reads CASSYGGNEKLFF. The CDR3 nucleotides read TGTGCCAGCAGTTACGGAGGGAATGAAAAACTGTTTTTT.

The chain has TRBV28 and TRBJ2-7; D is uncertain. The CDR3 is made up of 11 amino acids. Trimming removed 4 bases from V and 6 bases from J, with 7 bases in between. Germline V CDR1 and CDR2: MDHEN, SYDVKM. CDR3 loop: CASSSTGEQYF. The CDR3 DNA reads as TGTGCCAGCAGTTCGACGGGCGAGCAGTACTTC. Using reference TRBV28 and TRBJ2-7 for the parts outside the CDR3, the full variable domain is DVKVTQSSRYLVKRTGEKVFLECVQDMDHENMFWYRQDPGLGLRLIYFSYDVKMKEKGDIPEGYSVSREKKERFSLILESASTNQTSMYLCASSSTGEQYFGPGTRLTVT.

This chain joins TRBV5-5 and TRBJ2-5; the match to TRBD1 covers 8 bases. CDR3 length: 16 amino acids. Germline V gives CDR1 SGHKS, CDR2 YYEKEE (reference sequence). The ends lost 0 bases at V and 6 bases at J; junction bases unmatched: 10. As DNA, the CDR3 is TGTGCCAGCAGCTTGGGGACAGGGAGGTTTGGGAAGACCCAGTACTTC. This encodes CASSLGTGRFGKTQYF. Full variable domain (outside the CDR3, taken from reference TRBV5-5 and TRBJ2-5): DAGVTQSPTHLIKTRGQQVTLRCSPISGHKSVSWYQQVLGQGPQFIFQYYEKEERGRGNFPDRFSARQFPNYSSELNVNALLLGDSALYLCASSLGTGRFGKTQYFGPGTRLLVL.

V and J are TRBV5-1 and TRBJ2-7; 7 bases align to TRBD1. The ends lost 4 bases at V and 5 bases at J; junction bases unmatched: 3. CDR1 SGHRS and CDR2 YFSETQ come from the germline V gene. The CDR3 is 12 residues long. CDR3 region: CASSVTGDEQYF. In nucleotides, the CDR3 is TGCGCCAGCAGCGTTACAGGGGACGAGCAGTACTTC.

This clone was detected only a few times. This chain joins TRBV2 and TRBJ2-7; TRBD2 is a possible D gene (6 bases). Trimming left V 0 bases short and J 3 bases short, with 15 bases between. The CDR3 runs to 16 residues. Germline CDR1 and CDR2: SNHLY and FYNNEI. The CDR3 loop reads CASSEAGRGDNYEQYF. In DNA form, the CDR3 reads TGTGCCAGCAGTGAAGCGGGGCGGGGAGATAACTACGAGCAGTACTTC.

This chain joins TRBV6-5 and TRBJ2-2; D remains unclear. Trimming left V 7 bases short and J 3 bases short, with 12 bases between. The CDR3 extends over 14 amino acids. Germline CDR1 MNHEY, CDR2 SVGAGI. The CDR3 loop is CASKSGPDTGELFF. Written as DNA, the CDR3 is TGTGCCAGCAAATCTGGGCCTGACACCGGGGAGCTGTTTTTT.

This chain uses TRBV6-5 with TRBJ1-5; 9 nucleotides agree with TRBD1. CDR1 MNHEY and CDR2 SVGAGI come from the germline V gene. V dropped 8 bases and J dropped 6; count of bases not matched to a gene: 8. The CDR3 loop spans 14 amino acids. The CDR3 DNA follows: TGTGCCAGCGGGGACAGGGTATTTTCTCAGCCCCAGCATTTT. Amino acids: CASGDRVFSQPQHF.

This chain uses TRBV6-5 with TRBJ1-1, with D hard to call. Germline CDR1 reads MNHEY; CDR2 reads SVGAGI. This CDR3 is 15 amino acids long. V lost 6 bases and J 2 bases, leaving 16 bases between the germline ends. The DNA for the CDR3 is TGTGCCAGCAGCGCTGGACGAGGGCTTAACACTGAAGCTTTCTTT. Translating it yields CASSAGRGLNTEAFF.

This sequence joins TRBV19 and TRBJ2-7; 7 bases agree with TRBD1. The V gene end was trimmed by 6 bases and the J gene end by 1 base; junction bases not matched to a gene: 9. The CDR3 covers 15 residues. CDR1 is LNHDA, CDR2 SQIVND, per germline (reference sequence). The CDR3 DNA sequence: TGTGCCAGTAGCTCATGGACAGGAAGATCCTACGAGCAGTACTTC. Its translation: CASSSWTGRSYEQYF.

V and J are TRBV6-6 and TRBJ1-4, with 11 bases aligning to TRBD1. The CDR3 loop spans 15 amino acids. The trim removed 6 bases at V and 7 bases at J, leaving 7 bases unmatched. The germline V gene has CDR1 MNHNY and CDR2 SVGAGI (reference sequence). The CDR3 sequence is CASRKSGQGGEKLFF. The CDR3 DNA reads TGTGCCAGCAGGAAATCGGGACAGGGGGGTGAAAAACTGTTTTTT.